Detailed here is one T cell receptor beta chain. What it recognizes is unknown. This record comes from a study of shared clonotypes between healthy human individuals. Generated by immunoSEQ multiplex PCR, the TCRdb table keeps only in-frame clones and is missing some. Of 1.5 million to 2.5 million clones listed, roughly 95% were seen once; the top ten hold 0.9% to 1.5%. Study findings and constraints: Specimens sampled were limited to blood, with tissue repertoires likely differing.

Per the germline V gene, CDR1 is SNHLY and CDR2 is FYNNEI. The CDR3 has 17 amino acids. Trimming at V came to 6 bases and at J to 2 bases, leaving 10 bases not matched to a gene. CD8 cells regarded as naive lacked CD45RO, were positively chosen for CCR7, and omitted terminally differentiated effector memory CD45RA+ cells. The TCR sequence derives from a man younger than 35 in good health. The chain uses TRBV2 and TRBJ2-3; 11 bases fit TRBD2. Sequencing was performed on naive CD8+ T cells sorted from blood. In DNA, the CDR3 is TGTGCCAGCAGGATGATGACTAGCGGGGCCTTCACAGATACGCAGTATTTT. Its translation: CASRMMTSGAFTDTQYF.